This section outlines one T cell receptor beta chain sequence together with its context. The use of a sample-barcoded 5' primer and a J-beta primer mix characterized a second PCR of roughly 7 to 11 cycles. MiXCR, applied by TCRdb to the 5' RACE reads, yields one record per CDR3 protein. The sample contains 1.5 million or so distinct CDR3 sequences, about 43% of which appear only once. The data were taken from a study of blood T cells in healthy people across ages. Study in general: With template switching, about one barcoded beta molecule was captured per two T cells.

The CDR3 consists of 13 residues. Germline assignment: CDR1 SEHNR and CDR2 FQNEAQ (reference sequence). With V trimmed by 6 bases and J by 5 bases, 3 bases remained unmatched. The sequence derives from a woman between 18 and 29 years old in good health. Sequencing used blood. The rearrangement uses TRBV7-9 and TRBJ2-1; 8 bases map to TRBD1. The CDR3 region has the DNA TGTGCCAGCAGGGACAGGGTCGACAATGAGCAGTTCTTC. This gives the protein CASRDRVDNEQFF.